The T cell receptor beta chain under discussion was sequenced for a study of PD-1 blockade in classical Hodgkin lymphoma. Regarding time point: newly diagnosed, previously untreated cHL patient sample. Germline values: CDR1 SGHNT, CDR2 YYREEE (reference sequence). With 5 bases removed from V and 7 bases from J, the gap between germline ends came to 18 bases. This CDR3 is built from 14 residues. Clones were read by immunoSEQ multiplex PCR, and TCRdb kept only the in-frame ones, dropping some. The table includes 25,000 to 35,000 clones, roughly 94% detected once. This TCR derives from a human donor with classical Hodgkin lymphoma. The chain joins TRBV5-4 to TRBJ1-2; perhaps TRBD1 as D (5 bases). The sequenced sample consisted of peripheral blood mononuclear cells (PBMCs). The CDR3 sequence: CASRSGRALRGYTF. CDR3 nucleotide sequence: TGTGCCAGCAGATCCGGCAGGGCGCTGCGTGGCTACACCTTC.